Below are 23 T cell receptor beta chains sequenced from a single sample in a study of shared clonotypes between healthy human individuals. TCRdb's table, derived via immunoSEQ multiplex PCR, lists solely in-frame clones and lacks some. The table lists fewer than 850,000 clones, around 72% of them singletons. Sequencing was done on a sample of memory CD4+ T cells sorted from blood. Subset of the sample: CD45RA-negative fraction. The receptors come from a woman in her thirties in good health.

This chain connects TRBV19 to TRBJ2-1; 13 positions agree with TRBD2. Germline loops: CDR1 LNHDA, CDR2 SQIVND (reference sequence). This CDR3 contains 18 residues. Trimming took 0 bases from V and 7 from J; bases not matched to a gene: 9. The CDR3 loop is CASSIDGSGTSGMNEQFF. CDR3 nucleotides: TGTGCCAGTAGTATAGATGGGTCAGGGACTAGCGGGATGAATGAGCAGTTCTTC.

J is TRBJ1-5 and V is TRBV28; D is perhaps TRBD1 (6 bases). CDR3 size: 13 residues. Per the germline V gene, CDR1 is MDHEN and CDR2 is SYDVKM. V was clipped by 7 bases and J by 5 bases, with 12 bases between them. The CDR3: CASKPGVYQPQHF. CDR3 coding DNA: TGTGCCAGCAAACCAGGGGTTTATCAGCCCCAGCATTTT.

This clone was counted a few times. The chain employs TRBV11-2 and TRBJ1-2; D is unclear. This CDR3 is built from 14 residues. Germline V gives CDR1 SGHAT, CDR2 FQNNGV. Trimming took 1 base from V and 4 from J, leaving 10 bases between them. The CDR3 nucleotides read TGTGCCAGCAGCTTAGTCCCGGCGGGCTATGGCTACACCTTC. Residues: CASSLVPAGYGYTF.

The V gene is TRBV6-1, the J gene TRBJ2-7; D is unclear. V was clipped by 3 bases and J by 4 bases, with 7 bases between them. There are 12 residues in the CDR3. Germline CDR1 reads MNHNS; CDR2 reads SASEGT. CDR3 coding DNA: TGTGCCAGCAGTGATGGGATTTACGAGCAGTACTTC. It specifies CASSDGIYEQYF.

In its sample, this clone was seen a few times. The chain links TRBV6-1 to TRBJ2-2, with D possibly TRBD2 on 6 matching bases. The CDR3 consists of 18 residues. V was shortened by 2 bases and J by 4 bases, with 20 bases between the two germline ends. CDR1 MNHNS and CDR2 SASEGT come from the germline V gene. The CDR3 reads CASSESFRLAPSTGELFF. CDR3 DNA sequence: TGTGCCAGCAGTGAATCGTTCAGGCTAGCGCCAAGCACCGGGGAGCTGTTTTTT.

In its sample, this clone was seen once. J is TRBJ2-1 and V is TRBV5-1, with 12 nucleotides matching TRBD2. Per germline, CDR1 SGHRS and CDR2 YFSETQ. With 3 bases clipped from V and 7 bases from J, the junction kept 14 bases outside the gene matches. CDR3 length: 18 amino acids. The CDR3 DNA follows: TGCGCCAGCAGCTCGTCAAGCCTACTAGCGGGAGGTGCGAATGAGCAGTTCTTC. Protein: CASSSSSLLAGGANEQFF.

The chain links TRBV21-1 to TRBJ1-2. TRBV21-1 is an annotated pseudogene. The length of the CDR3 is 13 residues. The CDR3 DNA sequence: TGTGCCAGCAGCAAAGACACGGCCTATGGCTACACCTTC. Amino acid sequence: CASSKDTAYGYTF.

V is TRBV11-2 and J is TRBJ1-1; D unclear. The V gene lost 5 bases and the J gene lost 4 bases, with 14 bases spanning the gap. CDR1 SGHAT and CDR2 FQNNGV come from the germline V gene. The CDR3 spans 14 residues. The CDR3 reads CASSLNVRVTEAFF. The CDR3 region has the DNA TGTGCCAGCAGCCTCAATGTTAGGGTCACTGAAGCTTTCTTT.

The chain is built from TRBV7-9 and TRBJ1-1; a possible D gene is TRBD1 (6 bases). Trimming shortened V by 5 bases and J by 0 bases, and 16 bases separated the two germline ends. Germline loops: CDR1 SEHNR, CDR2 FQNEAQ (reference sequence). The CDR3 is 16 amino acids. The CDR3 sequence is CASSRNGGQLNTEAFF. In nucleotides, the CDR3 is TGTGCCAGCAGCCGCAATGGGGGACAATTGAACACTGAAGCTTTCTTT.

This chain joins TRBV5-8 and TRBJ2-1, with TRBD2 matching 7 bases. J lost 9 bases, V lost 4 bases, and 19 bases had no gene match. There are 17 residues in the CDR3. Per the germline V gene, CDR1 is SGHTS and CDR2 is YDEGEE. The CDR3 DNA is TGTGCCAGCAGCCCGTACCTCACTAGCGACACCCCGAGTGAGCAGTTCTTC. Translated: CASSPYLTSDTPSEQFF. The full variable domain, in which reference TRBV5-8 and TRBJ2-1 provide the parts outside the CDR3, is EAGVTQSPTHLIKTRGQQATLRCSPISGHTSVYWYQQALGLGLQFLLWYDEGEERNRGNFPPRFSGRQFPNYSSELNVNALELEDSALYLCASSPYLTSDTPSEQFFGPGTRLTVL.

The CDR3 here is CASSRASREQFF. The CDR3 DNA sequence: TGTGCCAGCAGTAGGGCCTCCAGGGAGCAGTTCTTC. The rearrangement joins TRBV25-1 to TRBJ2-1; D not certain. The CDR3 extends over 12 amino acids. CDR1 is MGHDK and CDR2 is SYGVNS in the germline V gene. V lost 5 bases to trimming and J lost 10 bases, with 12 bases between them.

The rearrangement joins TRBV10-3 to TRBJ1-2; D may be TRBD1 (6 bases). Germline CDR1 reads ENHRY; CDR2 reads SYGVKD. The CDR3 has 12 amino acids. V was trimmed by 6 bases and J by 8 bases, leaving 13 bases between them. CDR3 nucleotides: TGTGCCATCAGGGCCAACAGGGAAGGCTACACCTTC. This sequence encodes CAIRANREGYTF.

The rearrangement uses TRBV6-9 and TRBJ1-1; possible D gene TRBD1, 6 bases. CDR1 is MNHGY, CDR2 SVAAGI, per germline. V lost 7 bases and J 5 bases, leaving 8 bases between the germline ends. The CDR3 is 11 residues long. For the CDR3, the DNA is TGTGCCAGCACAGGGGTTACTGAAGCTTTCTTT. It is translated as CASTGVTEAFF.

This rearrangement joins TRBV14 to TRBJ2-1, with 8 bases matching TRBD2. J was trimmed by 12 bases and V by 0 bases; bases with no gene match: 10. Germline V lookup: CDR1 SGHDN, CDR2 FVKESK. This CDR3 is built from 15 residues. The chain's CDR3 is CASSQDMIAGHRQFF. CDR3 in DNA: TGTGCCAGCAGCCAAGATATGATAGCGGGACATAGGCAGTTCTTC.

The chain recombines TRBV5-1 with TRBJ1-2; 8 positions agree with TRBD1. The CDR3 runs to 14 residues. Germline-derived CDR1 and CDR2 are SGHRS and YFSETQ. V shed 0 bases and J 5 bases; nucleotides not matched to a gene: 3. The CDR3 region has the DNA TGCGCCAGCAGCTTGGCAGGGGGCCTTTATGGCTACACCTTC. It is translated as CASSLAGGLYGYTF.

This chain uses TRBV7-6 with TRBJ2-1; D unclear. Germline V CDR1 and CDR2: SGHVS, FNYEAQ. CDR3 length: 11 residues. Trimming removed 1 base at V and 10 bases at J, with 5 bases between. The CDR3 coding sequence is TGTGCCAGCAGCTTAGAAGGGGAGCAGTTCTTC. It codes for CASSLEGEQFF.

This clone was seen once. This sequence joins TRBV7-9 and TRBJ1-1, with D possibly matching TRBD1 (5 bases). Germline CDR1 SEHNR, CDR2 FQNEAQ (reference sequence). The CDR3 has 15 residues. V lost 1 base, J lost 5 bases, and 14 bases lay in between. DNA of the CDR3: TGTGCCAGCAGCTTAGTGCTGGGGGTAACGACTGAAGCTTTCTTT. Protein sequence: CASSLVLGVTTEAFF.

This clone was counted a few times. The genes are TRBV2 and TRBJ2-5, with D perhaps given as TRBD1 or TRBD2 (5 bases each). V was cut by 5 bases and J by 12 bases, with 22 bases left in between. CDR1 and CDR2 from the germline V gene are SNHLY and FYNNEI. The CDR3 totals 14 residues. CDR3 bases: TGTGCCAGCAGTCTTGGGGACGCCCCCTCGATGGAGTACTTC. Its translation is CASSLGDAPSMEYF.

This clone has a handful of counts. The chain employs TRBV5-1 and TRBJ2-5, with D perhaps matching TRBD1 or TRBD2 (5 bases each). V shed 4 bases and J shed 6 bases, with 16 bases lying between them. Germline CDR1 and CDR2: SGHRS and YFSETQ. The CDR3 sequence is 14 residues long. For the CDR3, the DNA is TGCGCCAGCAGCCCAGGGACGGCTTTACAGACCCAGTACTTC. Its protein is CASSPGTALQTQYF.

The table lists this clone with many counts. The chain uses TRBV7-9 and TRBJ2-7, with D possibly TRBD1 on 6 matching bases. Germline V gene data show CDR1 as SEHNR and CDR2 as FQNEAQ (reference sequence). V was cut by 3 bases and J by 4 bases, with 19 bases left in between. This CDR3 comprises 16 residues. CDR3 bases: TGTGCCAGCAGCTTTGGTTCTTCACAGGGAAGATACGAGCAGTACTTC. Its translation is CASSFGSSQGRYEQYF.

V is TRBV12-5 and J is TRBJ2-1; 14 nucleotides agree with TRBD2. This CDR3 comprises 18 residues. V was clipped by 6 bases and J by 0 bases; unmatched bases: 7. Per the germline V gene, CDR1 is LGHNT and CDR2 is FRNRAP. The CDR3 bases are TGTGCTAGTGGCAAGACTAGCGGGAGGGCCCTCTCCTACAATGAGCAGTTCTTC. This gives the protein CASGKTSGRALSYNEQFF.

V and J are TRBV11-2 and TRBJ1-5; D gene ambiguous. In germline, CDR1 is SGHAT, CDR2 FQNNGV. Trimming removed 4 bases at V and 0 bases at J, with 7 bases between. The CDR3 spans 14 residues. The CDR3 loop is CASSSYYSNQPQHF. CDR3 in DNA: TGTGCCAGCAGCTCCTACTATAGCAATCAGCCCCAGCATTTT.

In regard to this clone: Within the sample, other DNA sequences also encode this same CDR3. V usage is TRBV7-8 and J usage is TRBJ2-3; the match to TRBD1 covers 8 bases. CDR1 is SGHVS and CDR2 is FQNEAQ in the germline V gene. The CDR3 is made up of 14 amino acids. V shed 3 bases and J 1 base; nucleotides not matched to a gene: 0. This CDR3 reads CASSLTGGTDTQYF. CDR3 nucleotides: TGTGCCAGCAGCTTGACAGGGGGCACAGATACGCAGTATTTT.